This TCR beta chain was found in a study of PD-1 blockade in classical Hodgkin lymphoma. Study findings and constraints: Baseline diversity in complete responders resembled that of newly diagnosed patients.

In regard to this clone: The target antigen is unknown.

The time point was: cycle 4 day 1 (C4D1), after less than 7 weeks of nivolumab. In every patient, relapse followed autologous stem cell transplantation, while exposure to brentuximab vedotin differed. Assay used: immunoSEQ multiplex PCR; TCRdb lists only in-frame clones, some missing. This sample has 25,000 to 35,000 clones, with roughly 72% found just once. This specimen consisted of peripheral blood mononuclear cells (PBMCs), obtained before the fourth cycle of nivolumab. This receptor was taken from a human donor with classical Hodgkin lymphoma.

CDR3: CASTPQGGWPPHSGANVLTF. The DNA for the CDR3 is TGTGCCAGCACTCCCCAGGGCGGCTGGCCCCCACACTCTGGGGCCAACGTCCTGACTTTC. This chain uses TRBV27 with TRBJ2-6; possible D gene TRBD1, 5 bases. Germline V lookup: CDR1 MNHEY, CDR2 SMNVEV (reference sequence). The V end was cut by 7 bases, the J end by 0 bases, with 25 bases between. This CDR3 spans 20 amino acids.